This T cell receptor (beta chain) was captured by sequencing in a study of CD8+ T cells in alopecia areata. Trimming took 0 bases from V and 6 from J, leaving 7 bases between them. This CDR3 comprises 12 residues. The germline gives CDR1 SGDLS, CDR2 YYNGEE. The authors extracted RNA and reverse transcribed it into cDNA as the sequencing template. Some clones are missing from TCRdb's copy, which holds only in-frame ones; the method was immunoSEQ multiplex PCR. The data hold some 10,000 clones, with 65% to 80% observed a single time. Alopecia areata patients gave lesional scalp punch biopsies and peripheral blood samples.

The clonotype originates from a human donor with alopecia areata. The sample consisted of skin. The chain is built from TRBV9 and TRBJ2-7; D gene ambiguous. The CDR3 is CASSVDGREQYF. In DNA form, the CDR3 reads TGTGCCAGCAGCGTAGATGGACGCGAGCAGTACTTC.